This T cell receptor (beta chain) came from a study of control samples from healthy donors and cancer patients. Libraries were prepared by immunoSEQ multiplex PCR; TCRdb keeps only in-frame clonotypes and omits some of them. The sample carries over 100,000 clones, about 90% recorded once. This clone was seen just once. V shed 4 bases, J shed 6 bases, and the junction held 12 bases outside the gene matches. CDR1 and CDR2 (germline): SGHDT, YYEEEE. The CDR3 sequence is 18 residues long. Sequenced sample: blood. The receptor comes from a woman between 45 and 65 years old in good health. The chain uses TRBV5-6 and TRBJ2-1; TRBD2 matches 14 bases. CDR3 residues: CASSPRTSGGFGFNEQFF. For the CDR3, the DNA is TGTGCCAGCAGCCCTCGGACTAGCGGGGGGTTTGGGTTCAATGAGCAGTTCTTC.